Listed below are T cell receptor beta chains from one sample, sequenced in a study of PD-L1 blockade in urothelial cancer. Data came from immunoSEQ multiplex PCR; TCRdb stores just in-frame clones and leaves some out. The sample has 15,000 to 20,000 clones, over 75% seen once. The material was PBMCs, obtained around atezolizumab (anti-PD-L1) treatment. The receptors stem from a man aged 65 to 79 with urothelial cancer. CDR3s include the opening cysteine and the closing phenylalanine or tryptophan. D genes are given only for firm matches. Size is stated for part of the rows, as once, few or many counts, or as a class when the clone is expanded.

V	J	length	size	D	DNA	CDR3
TRBV11-3	TRBJ2-3	13	-	TRBD1	TGTGCCAGCGGCAGGGGGAACACAGATACGCAGTATTTT	CASGRGNTDTQYF
TRBV4-1	TRBJ2-3	18	-	TRBD2	TGCGCCAGCAGCCAAGACTTGAGCGGGGGGTTGGGAACAGATACGCAGTATTTT	CASSQDLSGGLGTDTQYF
TRBV29-1	TRBJ1-5	13	-	TRBD1	TGCAGCGTTCTGGCAGGGGGAAATCAGCCCCAGCATTTT	CSVLAGGNQPQHF
TRBV5-1	TRBJ2-2	16	-	-	TGCGCCAGCAGCTTGGCCGCTCAGACGAACACCGGGGAGCTGTTTTTT	CASSLAAQTNTGELFF
TRBV9	TRBJ2-7	18	-	-	TGTGCCAGCAGCACCGGGACGGCGACGCGGGGGACAATTTACGAGCAGTACTTC	CASSTGTATRGTIYEQYF
TRBV5-1	TRBJ1-6	16	-	-	TGCGCCAGCAGACAGGGCCCCTCCTCGGATAATTCACCCCTCCACTTT	CASRQGPSSDNSPLHF
TRBV4-1	TRBJ1-4	15	-	TRBD1	TGCGCCAGCAGCAAAACAGGGGGTCAGGATGAAAAACTGTTTTTT	CASSKTGGQDEKLFF
TRBV15	TRBJ2-1	14	-	-	TGTGCCACCAGCAGGAGGGGGAACTACAATGAGCAGTTCTTC	CATSRRGNYNEQFF
TRBV30	TRBJ2-7	14	-	TRBD2	TGTGCCTGGAGAGAGACTAGCGGGGGATACGAGCAGTACTTC	CAWRETSGGYEQYF
TRBV2	TRBJ1-5	16	-	-	TGTGCCAGCAGTGAACAAAGGGGTTGGAGCAATCAGCCCCAGCATTTT	CASSEQRGWSNQPQHF
TRBV28	TRBJ1-1	14	-	-	TGTGCCAGCAGTCCGACTGGGACTAACACTGAAGCTTTCTTT	CASSPTGTNTEAFF
TRBV30	TRBJ2-2	15	once	TRBD2	TGTGCCTGGGTTAGCGGGGGGGCCAACACCGGGGAGCTGTTTTTT	CAWVSGGANTGELFF
TRBV15	TRBJ1-4	16	-	-	TGTGCCACCAGCAGCGACCGGGACATCACTAATGAAAAACTGTTTTTT	CATSSDRDITNEKLFF
TRBV7-8	TRBJ2-2	14	-	-	TGTGCCAGCAGCCCGTTAGGGACTACCGGGGAGCTGTTTTTT	CASSPLGTTGELFF
TRBV7-9	TRBJ1-3	17	-	-	TGTGCCAGCAGCCCGAGGGACGGGGGTTTCTCTGGAAACACCATATATTTT	CASSPRDGGFSGNTIYF
TRBV30	TRBJ2-2	13	-	-	TGTGCCTGGAGTACCCAGGGTCCCGGGGAGCTGTTTTTT	CAWSTQGPGELFF
TRBV28	TRBJ1-1	12	-	TRBD1	TGTGCCAGCAGACCTGACAGGGCTAGGGCTTTCTTT	CASRPDRARAFF
TRBV5-1	TRBJ2-7	15	-	-	TGCGCCAGCAGCTTAATTGCAGTCGCAACCTACGAGCAGTACTTC	CASSLIAVATYEQYF
TRBV5-1	TRBJ2-5	13	-	-	TGCGCCAGCAGCTCCGGGGTTAGTGAGACCCAGTACTTC	CASSSGVSETQYF
TRBV11-2	TRBJ1-2	15	-	-	TGTGCCAGCAGCTCGACCGTGACACCTAACTATGGCTACACCTTC	CASSSTVTPNYGYTF